This note documents a single T cell receptor (beta chain) sequence. Its target is unknown. The data originate from a study of Graves' ophthalmopathy and Graves' hyperthyroidism. Across the study: Sampling took place at initial diagnosis, with peripheral blood obtained before any treatment.

Investigators amplified TCR beta CDR3 regions from RNA transcripts. RT-PCR in the first round used HTBI primers; a second-round multiplex PCR followed. Each CDR3 protein is one row after TCRdb ran MiXCR on the multiplex PCR reads. This table holds hundreds of thousands of distinct CDR3 sequences, approximately 42% found once. If patients had other autoimmune diseases, uncontrolled infections, pregnancy or lactation, they were excluded. A diagnosis was made from clinical symptoms together with serum thyroxine, TRAb, thyroid ultrasound and orbital computed tomography. Study-level findings and limits: As the model predicted ophthalmopathy progression, it achieved a sensitivity of less than 71% and a specificity of 72.22%.

The CDR3 is 16 residues long. Per the germline V gene, CDR1 is PRHDT and CDR2 is FYEKMQ (reference sequence). Germline trimming cut 4 bases from V and 2 bases from J; bases unmatched to any gene: 11. This sequence originates from an adult man with Graves' ophthalmopathy. This chain links TRBV13 with TRBJ2-7, with 7 nucleotides matching TRBD2. Sequencing was performed on peripheral blood. The CDR3 region is CASSSEGLAVTYEQYF. The DNA of the CDR3 is TGTGCCAGCAGCTCAGAGGGGCTAGCGGTAACCTACGAGCAGTACTTC.